This T cell receptor beta chain came from a study of T cells after posttransplantation cyclophosphamide. Study-level points and caveats: Tissue-infiltrating T cells from skin or gut overlapped little with blood T cells. Later post-transplant blood repertoires were often dominated by donor CD8+ memory clones. TRB clonality was highly associated with recipient CMV seropositivity and reactivation.

Profiling relied on immunoSEQ multiplex PCR, and the TCRdb table lists in-frame clones only, not all of them. This sample carries roughly 20,000 clones, approximately 86% of them seen once, and the ten largest clones take around 2.1%. As to this clone: The antigen is undetermined.

With 6 bases removed from V and 2 bases from J, the gap between germline ends came to 7 bases. The CDR3 covers 12 residues. CDR1 is MNHEY and CDR2 is SVGAGI in the germline V gene. Controls had myeloablative marrow grafts with methotrexate and calcineurin inhibitor, sampled at 1 year. The origin of this receptor is a female patient in her thirties or forties who received an allogeneic stem cell transplant from an unrelated donor, was CMV-positive, and had acute and chronic GVHD. The graft donor may account for some of the T cells. The input for sequencing was PBMCs, taken 362 days after allogeneic stem cell transplant with calcineurin inhibitor and methotrexate. The rearrangement links TRBV6-5 to TRBJ1-2; D remains unclear. For the CDR3, the DNA is TGTGCCAGCAGAGCTCCCAACTATGGCTACACCTTC. Protein product: CASRAPNYGYTF.